This TCR beta chain was observed in a study of T-cell reconstitution after alpha-beta-depleted transplantation in children. This CDR3 has 18 amino acids. Losses at the gene ends were 5 bases for V and 0 bases for J; bases not matched to a gene: 13. The germline V gene has CDR1 MNHEY and CDR2 SMNVEV (reference sequence). Preparation of the TCRbeta library involved a method that used unique molecular identifiers. Each CDR3 protein is one row after TCRdb ran MiXCR on the PCR reads. Here the sample spans approximately 800,000 distinct CDR3 sequences, roughly 15% being singletons. Source: PBMCs, mostly from graft donor cells, taken 360 days after TCRalphabeta/CD19-depleted stem cell transplant. This TCR derives from a male patient under 18 who had a stem cell transplant for acute lymphoblastic leukemia, so the T cells may come from the graft donor. The chain joins TRBV27 to TRBJ2-1; TRBD1 matches at 7 bases. The CDR3, as DNA: TGTGCCAGCAGTCTAAATGCCCGACAGGGTCGCTCCTACAATGAGCAGTTCTTC. It codes for CASSLNARQGRSYNEQFF.